The present entry profiles one T cell receptor (beta chain) with its context. What it recognizes is unknown. At about 270,000 cells each, triplicate sorts were carried out for each CD8+ T cell subset. These data come from a study of CXCR3-negative and CXCR3-positive naive CD8 T cells. Whole-study results and caveats: TRBV-TRBJ usage was similar across naive CXCR3 subsets but distinct in memory cells. A higher hydrophobicity marked the TRB CDR3s of CXCR3-positive naive cells versus CXCR3-negative naive cells.

cDNA libraries for TRB were generated by 5' RACE incorporating UMI labels. TCRdb re-called the 5' RACE reads and gives one entry per CDR3 protein, without DNA. Its listing shows about 86,000 distinct CDR3 sequences. Material: naive CXCR3+ CD8+ T cells from blood. Indicated subset: CD45RO-CCR7+CD27+CD95- naive CD8+ T cells expressing CXCR3 (TNR3+). The TCR was taken from a human donor in good health. Some clones in this sample may be carry-over from other donors' samples.

The CDR3 reads CASSQDLGGVYNEQFF. The genes are TRBV3-1 and TRBJ2-1; with no DNA, the TCRdb D assignment of TRBD1 cannot be verified. CDR1 is LGHDT and CDR2 is YNNKEL in the germline V gene (reference sequence). The CDR3 sequence is 16 residues long.